One sample yielded the 8 T cell receptor beta chains listed below, sequenced in a study of blood T cell repertoires in COVID-19. Repertoires were generated with immunoSEQ multiplex PCR, while TCRdb's copy carries only in-frame clones and drops some. The data contain some 26,000 clones, over 60% of them singletons. The material sequenced was peripheral blood. These receptors were taken from a woman older than 75 with acute or convalescent COVID-19.

The rearrangement uses TRBV19 and TRBJ1-1; TRBD1 might be the D (6 bases). The CDR3 runs 14 residues. CDR1 and CDR2 from the germline V gene are LNHDA and SQIVND (reference sequence). Trimming took 4 bases from V and 4 from J, leaving 13 bases between them. This CDR3 is CASSKGERSTEAFF. CDR3 DNA: TGTGCCAGTAGTAAGGGGGAGAGAAGCACTGAAGCTTTCTTT.

The V and J genes are TRBV6-5 and TRBJ1-2; no firm D call. V dropped 8 bases and J dropped 0 bases, with 13 bases sitting between them. The CDR3 has 14 residues. The germline V gene has CDR1 MNHEY and CDR2 SVGAGI. CDR3 amino acids: CASSPNGANYGYTF. The CDR3 nucleotides are TGTGCCAGCTCCCCCAATGGAGCTAACTATGGCTACACCTTC.

The chain combines TRBV10-3 with TRBJ2-1; TRBD1 aligns across 9 bases. CDR1 and CDR2 from the germline V gene are ENHRY and SYGVKD. V gave up 4 bases and J gave up 13 bases; unmatched junction bases: 2. The CDR3 consists of 11 residues. CDR3 coding DNA: TGTGCCATCAGTGGGGGACAGGGTCAGTTCTTC. As protein: CAISGGQGQFF.

There are a few counts of this clone. The chain has TRBV7-2 and TRBJ2-2, with 7 bases that match TRBD2. J gave up 2 bases and V 5 bases, and 2 bases lay outside the gene matches. The CDR3 runs to 14 residues. The germline V gene encodes CDR1 SGHTA and CDR2 FQGNSA. This CDR3 reads CASSRGLNTGELFF. The DNA of the CDR3 is TGTGCCAGCAGCCGGGGACTAAACACCGGGGAGCTGTTTTTT.

The chain employs TRBV19 and TRBJ2-2; weak D call: TRBD1 (5 bases). CDR3 length: 14 residues. Germline V gives CDR1 LNHDA, CDR2 SQIVND (reference sequence). Trimming removed 3 bases at V and 7 bases at J, with 12 bases between. The DNA for the CDR3 is TGTGCCAGTAGTATCAGGGAAAGAGGCGGGGAGCTGTTTTTT. Protein: CASSIRERGGELFF.

This chain uses TRBV12-1 with TRBJ2-3; the table gives TRBD2 as D, unverified against the DNA. TRBV12-1 is assigned pseudogene status. This CDR3 comprises 15 residues. CDR3 in DNA: TGTGCCAACCATATACTAGCGGGGCTCACAGATACGCAGTATTTT. Translating it yields CANHILAGLTDTQYF.

The V gene is TRBV2, the J gene TRBJ1-6; D perhaps matches TRBD1 (6 bases). Germline V gives CDR1 SNHLY, CDR2 FYNNEI. The CDR3 contains 14 residues. The germline V and J ends were trimmed by 5 bases and 11 bases, with 16 bases remaining between them. CDR3 DNA: TGTGCCAGCAGTCCGACAGGCCTGGGGGCACCCCTCCACTTT. This sequence encodes CASSPTGLGAPLHF.

V usage is TRBV21-1 and J usage is TRBJ1-6; TRBD1, the table's D call, was not compared with the DNA. TRBV21-1 represents a pseudogene. The CDR3 is 16 residues long. This chain's CDR3 is CASSARTGRGWPPLHF. CDR3 coding DNA: TGTGCCAGCAGCGCCCGGACAGGGCGAGGGTGGCCACCCCTCCACTTT.